The subject of this entry is one T cell receptor beta chain. Its antigen remains unknown. The data were obtained in a study of monozygotic twins with inflammatory bowel disease. This CDR3 spans 14 amino acids. In germline, CDR1 is MNHNS, CDR2 SASEGT. The template switching step added UMIs that contained a 6-nucleotide sample barcode. TCRdb re-called the 5' RACE reads and catalogs CDR3 proteins one per entry, DNA excluded. Its clone listing holds approximately 300,000 distinct CDR3 sequences. Whole-study results and caveats: Healthy co-twins exceeded IBD patients in TCRbeta diversity as measured by inverse Simpson.

Sequenced input: blood. V and J are TRBV6-1 and TRBJ1-3; the D gene TCRdb calls, TRBD1, cannot be checked with no DNA. The sequence came from a human donor with ulcerative colitis or Crohn's disease, or a healthy co-twin of an affected twin (not recorded which). CDR3 sequence: CASSPGQGRDTIYF.